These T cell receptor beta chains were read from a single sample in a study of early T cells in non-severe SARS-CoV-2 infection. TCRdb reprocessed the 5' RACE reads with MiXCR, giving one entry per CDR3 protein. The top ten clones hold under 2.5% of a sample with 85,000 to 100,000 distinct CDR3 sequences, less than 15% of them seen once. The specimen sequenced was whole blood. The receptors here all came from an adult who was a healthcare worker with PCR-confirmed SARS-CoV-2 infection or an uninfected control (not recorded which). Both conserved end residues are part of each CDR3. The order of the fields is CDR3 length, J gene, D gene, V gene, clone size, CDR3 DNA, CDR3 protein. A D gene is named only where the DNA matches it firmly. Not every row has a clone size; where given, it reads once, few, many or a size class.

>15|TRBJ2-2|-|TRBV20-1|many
TGCAGTGCTAGGGTCTCCTCGACACCCACCGGGGAGCTGTTTTTT
CSARVSSTPTGELFF
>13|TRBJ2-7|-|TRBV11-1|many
TGTGCCAGCAGCTTAGCGCTACAGGGCGAGCAGTACTTC
CASSLALQGEQYF
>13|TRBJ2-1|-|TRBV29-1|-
TGCAGCGTTGAGGTTTTCGCAGCGGTCGAACAGTTCTTC
CSVEVFAAVEQFF
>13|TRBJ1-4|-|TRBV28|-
TGTGCCAGCAGTTTCCCCCCTAATGAAAAACTGTTTTTT
CASSFPPNEKLFF
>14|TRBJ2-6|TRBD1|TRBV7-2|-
TGTGCCAGCAGGACAGGGGTTGGGGCCAACGTCCTGACTTTC
CASRTGVGANVLTF
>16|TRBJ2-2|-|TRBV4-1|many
TGCGCCAGCAGCCAAGAGGGACGGAAGAACACCGGGGAGCTGTTTTTT
CASSQEGRKNTGELFF
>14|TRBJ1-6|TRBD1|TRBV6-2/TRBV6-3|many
TGTGCCAGCATTCCGGGACAGGGGGTTTCACCCCTCCACTTT
CASIPGQGVSPLHF
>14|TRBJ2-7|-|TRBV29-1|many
TGCAGCGTCCGATCCCCGCTAGGGGTCTACGAGCAGTACTTC
CSVRSPLGVYEQYF
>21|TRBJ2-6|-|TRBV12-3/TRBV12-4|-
TGTGCCAGCACTTCTGGGTACCCGCCCGAAGGAGGTATCTCTGGGGCCAACGTCCTGACTTTC
CASTSGYPPEGGISGANVLTF
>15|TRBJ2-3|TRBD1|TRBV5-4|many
TGTGCCAGCAGCTGGGGACAGGGAAACACAGATACGCAGTATTTT
CASSWGQGNTDTQYF
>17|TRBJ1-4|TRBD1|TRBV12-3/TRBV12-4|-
TGTGCCAGCAGTTTAGGGACAGGGGATTTCACTAATGAAAAACTGTTTTTT
CASSLGTGDFTNEKLFF
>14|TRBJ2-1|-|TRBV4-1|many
TGCGCCAGCAGCCAAGGTCAGATTCGCAATGAGCAGTTCTTC
CASSQGQIRNEQFF
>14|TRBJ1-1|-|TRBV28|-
TGTGCCAGCAGTTTATCACCTCTCAACACTGAAGCTTTCTTT
CASSLSPLNTEAFF
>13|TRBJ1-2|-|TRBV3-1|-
TGTGCCAGCAGCCCTAAACAGGGACGTGGCTACACCTTC
CASSPKQGRGYTF
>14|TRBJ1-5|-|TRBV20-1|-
TGCAGTGCTAGAGGGCGGTGGAGCAATCAGCCCCAGCATTTT
CSARGRWSNQPQHF
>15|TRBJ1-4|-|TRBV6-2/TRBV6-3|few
TGTGCCAGCAGTTATAATGGGGGCGGCACTGAAAAACTGTTTTTT
CASSYNGGGTEKLFF